Detailed here is one T cell receptor (beta chain). The CDR3 runs to 14 residues. Germline CDR1 and CDR2: MNHNS and SASEGT. J lost 5 bases, V lost 6 bases, and 4 bases had no gene match. Time point described: after dendritic cell vaccination, including at tumor progression/relapse. All glioblastoma patients lacked an isocitrate dehydrogenase mutation. The table came from immunoSEQ multiplex PCR; TCRdb's copy has only in-frame clones and leaves some out. The profile covers roughly 100,000 clones, with around 90% appearing a single time and 2.7% taken by the ten largest. The data stem from a study of glioma-infiltrating T cells after dendritic cell vaccination. Study context: Dendritic cell vaccination trial patients had either newly diagnosed or recurrent glioblastoma.

The sequencing used blood, collected after dendritic cell vaccination. V usage is TRBV6-1 and J usage is TRBJ2-5; 12 bases agree with TRBD2. The clonotype originates from a human donor with glioblastoma. In nucleotides, the CDR3 is TGTGCCAGCAGCCTAGCGGGGGGGGTGGAGACCCAGTACTTC. This sequence encodes CASSLAGGVETQYF.